A single sample is the source of the 3 T cell receptor beta chains below, sequenced in a study of cytomegalovirus exposure and HLA in healthy donors. It was with 60 Vbeta and 13 Jbeta primers that the PCR ran. Profiling relied on immunoSEQ multiplex PCR, and the TCRdb table lists in-frame clones only, not all of them. The sample lists under 65,000 clones, 82% occurring once. The sequenced material came from PBMCs. Receptors were obtained from a woman under 30 in good health and CMV-seronegative.

This chain joins TRBV4-1 and TRBJ2-3, with 8 bases that match TRBD1. With V trimmed by 1 base and J by 4 bases, 4 bases remained unmatched. This CDR3 has 15 amino acids. Germline V gives CDR1 MGHRA, CDR2 YSYEKL. The CDR3 reads CASSQVDRAPDTQYF. CDR3 in DNA: TGCGCCAGCAGCCAAGTGGACAGGGCCCCAGATACGCAGTATTTT.

The rearrangement uses TRBV9 and TRBJ2-4, with 16 bases lining up with TRBD2. V shed 5 bases, J shed 0 bases, and the junction held 5 bases outside the gene matches. Germline CDR1 SGDLS, CDR2 YYNGEE. The CDR3 sequence is 18 residues long. The CDR3, as DNA: TGTGCCAGCAGAGGGACTAGCGGGAGGGACCTAGCCAAAAACATTCAGTACTTC. It translates to CASRGTSGRDLAKNIQYF.

This clone was counted between two and nine times. The chain recombines TRBV27 with TRBJ2-3, with 11 bases fitting TRBD2. V shed 3 bases, J shed 2 bases, and the junction held 4 bases outside the gene matches. CDR3 length: 16 residues. From germline, CDR1 is MNHEY and CDR2 SMNVEV (reference sequence). The chain's CDR3 is CASSFLAGGSTDTQYF. The DNA of the CDR3 is TGTGCCAGCAGTTTTCTAGCGGGAGGTTCCACAGATACGCAGTATTTT.